The rows below give T cell receptor beta chains drawn from one sample of a study of T cell changes during pregnancy in multiple sclerosis. The assay was immunoSEQ multiplex PCR, and TCRdb's table has in-frame clones only and misses some. Here the sample spans more than 35,000 clones, more than 85% being singletons. Specimen: CD4+ T cells from peripheral blood mononuclear cells, collected in the second trimester of pregnancy. Receptor source: a female donor with multiple sclerosis, enrolled in a pregnancy study. Each CDR3 is given with its conserved first and last residue. Each record gives: D gene, J gene, V gene, clone size, CDR3 DNA, CDR3 protein. D genes are given only for firm matches. Not all rows give a size; the values are once, few, many and, for expanded clones, a class.

TRBD1,TRBJ1-1,TRBV5-1,-,TGCGCCAGCAGACGAGACAGGGGCACTGAAGCTTTCTTT,CASRRDRGTEAFF
TRBD1,TRBJ1-3,TRBV11-2,-,TGTGCCAGCAGCTCAGGACAGGGATGGAACACCATATATTTT,CASSSGQGWNTIYF
TRBD2,TRBJ2-7,TRBV5-1,-,TGCGCCAGCAGCTTAGGTAGCGGGAGGTCCCTTTCCTACGAGCAGTACTTC,CASSLGSGRSLSYEQYF
-,TRBJ2-3,TRBV11-3,-,TGTGCCACCTCCCTATCGGTGACAGATACGCAGTATTTT,CATSLSVTDTQYF
TRBD1,TRBJ2-7,TRBV6-5,-,TGTGCCAGCAGTTATCGGGACAGGGGCTACGAGCAGTACTTC,CASSYRDRGYEQYF
TRBD1,TRBJ1-5,TRBV27,once,TGTGCCAGCAGTTCCTTGAGGGGGCGCAATCAGCCCCAGCATTTT,CASSSLRGRNQPQHF
TRBD2,TRBJ2-5,TRBV7-8,-,TGTGCCAGCAGCAAAATAGCGGGAGATGCGGAGACCCAGTACTTC,CASSKIAGDAETQYF
TRBD1,TRBJ2-7,TRBV11-2,-,TGTGCCAGCAGCTTTTCACAGGGGATCTCCTACGAGCAGTACTTC,CASSFSQGISYEQYF
-,TRBJ2-6,TRBV30,-,TGTGCCTGGAGTCGGGGGAGAACTTTCTCTGGGGCCAACGTCCTGACTTTC,CAWSRGRTFSGANVLTF
-,TRBJ2-1,TRBV9,few,TGTGCCAGCAGCGTAGCAGGGGTCAATGAGCAGTTCTTC,CASSVAGVNEQFF
-,TRBJ1-3,TRBV11-2,once,TGTGCCAGCAGCTCTCAAACAACCTCTGGAAACACCATATATTTT,CASSSQTTSGNTIYF
TRBD2,TRBJ2-1,TRBV7-3,-,TGTGCCAGCAGCTCCGGGGGGGGAAATGAGCAGTTCTTC,CASSSGGGNEQFF